This is a list of T cell receptor beta chains from one sample in a study of blood T cell repertoires in COVID-19. Sequencing was performed with immunoSEQ multiplex PCR; in TCRdb, only in-frame clones are kept and a portion is missing. The data contain roughly 60,000 clones, 80% to 90% of them singletons. Sample: peripheral blood. The origin of the receptors is a man between 40 and 49 years old with acute or convalescent COVID-19. Each CDR3 is given with its conserved first and last residue. Fields, in order: clone size, V gene, J gene, D gene, CDR3 DNA, CDR3 protein. A D gene is named only where the DNA matches it firmly. Clone size is stated in some rows and not others, as once, few, many or a class when expanded.

clone_size: NA
v_call: TRBV2
j_call: TRBJ1-5
d_call: NA
cdr3_nt: TGTGCCAGCAGTGCAGGGGACGGAAAATTATTTAGCAATCAGCCCCAGCATTTT
cdr3_aa: CASSAGDGKLFSNQPQHF

clone_size: NA
v_call: TRBV5-4
j_call: TRBJ1-2
d_call: NA
cdr3_nt: TGTGCCAGCAGCGCACAGGGAAGGGGAGACTATGGCTACACCTTC
cdr3_aa: CASSAQGRGDYGYTF

clone_size: NA
v_call: TRBV4-2
j_call: TRBJ2-1
d_call: NA
cdr3_nt: TGTGCCAGCAGCCATCTCACAGGGTTGTACAATGAGCAGTTCTTC
cdr3_aa: CASSHLTGLYNEQFF

clone_size: NA
v_call: TRBV11-2
j_call: TRBJ2-7
d_call: TRBD2
cdr3_nt: TGTGCCAGCAGCTCGTGGAGCGCCGCGGGAGACTACGAGCAGTACTTC
cdr3_aa: CASSSWSAAGDYEQYF

clone_size: NA
v_call: TRBV7-2
j_call: TRBJ1-1
d_call: TRBD1
cdr3_nt: TGTGCCAGCAGCACAAAGACAGGGGATACTGAAGCTTTCTTT
cdr3_aa: CASSTKTGDTEAFF

clone_size: NA
v_call: TRBV7-8
j_call: TRBJ2-1
d_call: NA
cdr3_nt: TGTGCCAGCAGCTCCCCCGGGGGTAATGAGCAGTTCTTC
cdr3_aa: CASSSPGGNEQFF

clone_size: NA
v_call: TRBV12-5
j_call: TRBJ2-3
d_call: NA
cdr3_nt: TGTGCTAGTGCCCCGGGGGTCGGAGATACGCAGTATTTT
cdr3_aa: CASAPGVGDTQYF

clone_size: NA
v_call: TRBV4-1
j_call: TRBJ2-1
d_call: NA
cdr3_nt: TGCGCCAGCCCACCGGGGGGCCTTGGGAATGAGCAGTTCTTC
cdr3_aa: CASPPGGLGNEQFF

clone_size: NA
v_call: TRBV29-1
j_call: TRBJ1-1
d_call: NA
cdr3_nt: TGCAGCGTTTCAGGACATCAAAACACTGAAGCTTTCTTT
cdr3_aa: CSVSGHQNTEAFF

clone_size: NA
v_call: TRBV10-2
j_call: TRBJ1-5
d_call: TRBD1
cdr3_nt: TGCGCCAGCAGCGGGACAGGGGTACAGCCCCAGCATTTT
cdr3_aa: CASSGTGVQPQHF

clone_size: NA
v_call: TRBV30
j_call: TRBJ2-1
d_call: TRBD2
cdr3_nt: TGTGCCTGGAGTCGACTAGCGGGGGGAGGTGAGCAGTTCTTC
cdr3_aa: CAWSRLAGGGEQFF

clone_size: NA
v_call: TRBV6-5
j_call: TRBJ1-2
d_call: NA
cdr3_nt: TGTGCCAGCGGCCACTCGGGGGGGTATGGCTACACCTTC
cdr3_aa: CASGHSGGYGYTF

clone_size: NA
v_call: TRBV4-1
j_call: TRBJ1-1
d_call: NA
cdr3_nt: TGCGCCAGCAGCCCCCACAGGTCCAGAAACCCTGAAGCTTTCTTT
cdr3_aa: CASSPHRSRNPEAFF

clone_size: NA
v_call: TRBV28
j_call: TRBJ2-5
d_call: TRBD2
cdr3_nt: TGTGCCAGCAGTGCCGCGGGGGGCGGTGTTTTAGAGACCCAGTACTTC
cdr3_aa: CASSAAGGGVLETQYF

clone_size: NA
v_call: TRBV5-1
j_call: TRBJ2-1
d_call: TRBD1
cdr3_nt: TGCGCCAGCAGCCCCGGACAGGGTTACAATGAGCAGTTCTTC
cdr3_aa: CASSPGQGYNEQFF

clone_size: NA
v_call: TRBV10-3
j_call: TRBJ2-2
d_call: TRBD1
cdr3_nt: TGTGCCATCAGGGGACAGGAAGCCGGGGAGCTGTTTTTT
cdr3_aa: CAIRGQEAGELFF

clone_size: many
v_call: TRBV11-3
j_call: TRBJ1-1
d_call: NA
cdr3_nt: TGTGCCAGCAGTCGGGTTATCGACACTGAAGCTTTCTTT
cdr3_aa: CASSRVIDTEAFF

clone_size: NA
v_call: TRBV10-3
j_call: TRBJ2-2
d_call: TRBD1
cdr3_nt: TGTGCCATCAGTGAGCCGGGACAGGGGTACGCGGTAGGAGGCACCGGGGAGCTGTTTTTT
cdr3_aa: CAISEPGQGYAVGGTGELFF

clone_size: NA
v_call: TRBV9
j_call: TRBJ1-2
d_call: NA
cdr3_nt: TGTGCCAGCAGTGGCACAGGGAACGTAGCAGGCTACACCTTC
cdr3_aa: CASSGTGNVAGYTF

clone_size: NA
v_call: TRBV4-2
j_call: TRBJ2-7
d_call: TRBD2
cdr3_nt: TGTGCCAGCAGCCAAGATCCCGGGGGGGCCTACGAGCAGTACTTC
cdr3_aa: CASSQDPGGAYEQYF

clone_size: NA
v_call: TRBV5-4
j_call: TRBJ2-2
d_call: TRBD2
cdr3_nt: TGTGCCAGCAGCTTGGCGAGGGAGGGAGAGCTGTTTTTT
cdr3_aa: CASSLAREGELFF

clone_size: NA
v_call: TRBV15
j_call: TRBJ1-3
d_call: TRBD1
cdr3_nt: TGTGCCACCAGCAGAGGGGATGGACAGGGAGCTGGAAACACCATATATTTT
cdr3_aa: CATSRGDGQGAGNTIYF

clone_size: NA
v_call: TRBV6-5
j_call: TRBJ1-1
d_call: NA
cdr3_nt: TGTGCCAGCAGGCAGTGGAGTCCTGAAGCTTTCTTT
cdr3_aa: CASRQWSPEAFF

clone_size: NA
v_call: TRBV28
j_call: TRBJ2-1
d_call: NA
cdr3_nt: TGTGCCAGCAGCTTCAACAGGGTCCTCTACAATGAGCAGTTCTTC
cdr3_aa: CASSFNRVLYNEQFF

clone_size: NA
v_call: TRBV30
j_call: TRBJ1-2
d_call: TRBD1
cdr3_nt: TGTGCCTGGAGTGGACACAGGGGGCATGGCTACACCTTC
cdr3_aa: CAWSGHRGHGYTF

clone_size: NA
v_call: TRBV11-2
j_call: TRBJ1-6
d_call: TRBD1
cdr3_nt: TGTGCCAGCAGCTCACCGACAGGGGGCATCGCCTATAATTCACCCCTCCACTTT
cdr3_aa: CASSSPTGGIAYNSPLHF

clone_size: few
v_call: TRBV12-3/TRBV12-4
j_call: TRBJ1-1
d_call: NA
cdr3_nt: TGTGCCAGCGGACAGAGGATAAACACTGAAGCTTTCTTT
cdr3_aa: CASGQRINTEAFF

clone_size: NA
v_call: TRBV27
j_call: TRBJ2-3
d_call: TRBD2
cdr3_nt: TGTGCCAGCAGTTTAAGCGGGGGCACAGATACGCAGTATTTT
cdr3_aa: CASSLSGGTDTQYF

clone_size: NA
v_call: TRBV5-4
j_call: TRBJ1-2
d_call: NA
cdr3_nt: TGTGCCAGCAGCCCAGATCGTCGTGGCTACACCTTC
cdr3_aa: CASSPDRRGYTF

clone_size: NA
v_call: TRBV24-1
j_call: TRBJ1-5
d_call: TRBD1
cdr3_nt: TGTGCCACCAGTGATCCCTGGGACAGGGGAGTACATTTT
cdr3_aa: CATSDPWDRGVHF

clone_size: NA
v_call: TRBV7-3
j_call: TRBJ1-6
d_call: NA
cdr3_nt: TGTGCCAGCAGCTTATTTGGGACCGGGGGTTCACCCCTCCACTTT
cdr3_aa: CASSLFGTGGSPLHF

clone_size: NA
v_call: TRBV4-1
j_call: TRBJ1-2
d_call: NA
cdr3_nt: TGCGCCAGCAGCCAAGTTCCAGGGGCCTCAGCCTCGGGGGGCTACACCTTC
cdr3_aa: CASSQVPGASASGGYTF